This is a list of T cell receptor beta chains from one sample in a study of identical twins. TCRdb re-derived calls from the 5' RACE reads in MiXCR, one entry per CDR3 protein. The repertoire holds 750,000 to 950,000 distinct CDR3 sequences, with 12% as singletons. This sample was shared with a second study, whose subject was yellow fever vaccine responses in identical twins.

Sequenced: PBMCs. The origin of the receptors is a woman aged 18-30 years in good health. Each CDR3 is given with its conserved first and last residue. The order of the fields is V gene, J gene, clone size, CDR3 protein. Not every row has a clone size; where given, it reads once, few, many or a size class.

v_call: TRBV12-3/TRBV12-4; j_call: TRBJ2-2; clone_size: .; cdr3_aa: CASSRTGAGGELFF
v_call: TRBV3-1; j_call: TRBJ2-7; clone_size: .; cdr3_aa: CASSQGPGTSYEQYF
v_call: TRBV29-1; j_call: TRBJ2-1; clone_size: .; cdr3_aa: CSVEGDHNEQFF
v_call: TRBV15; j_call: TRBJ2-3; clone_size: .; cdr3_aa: CATSREQAGGPADTQYF
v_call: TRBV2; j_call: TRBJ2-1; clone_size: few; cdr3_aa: CASSPSGKGNEQFF
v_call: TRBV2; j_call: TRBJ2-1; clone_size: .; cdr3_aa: CASTYGTGSYNEQFF
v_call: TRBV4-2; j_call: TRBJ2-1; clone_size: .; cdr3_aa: CASSQEPTGTYNEQFF
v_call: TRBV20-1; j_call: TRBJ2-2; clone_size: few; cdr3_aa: CSARGLSDLNTGELFF
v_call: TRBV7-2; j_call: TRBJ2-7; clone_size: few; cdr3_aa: CASSLAKAGGTYEQYF
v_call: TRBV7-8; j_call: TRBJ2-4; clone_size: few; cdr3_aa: CASSSDLAPISTIAKNIQYF
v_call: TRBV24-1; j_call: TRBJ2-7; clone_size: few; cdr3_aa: CATSDQTTSYEQYF
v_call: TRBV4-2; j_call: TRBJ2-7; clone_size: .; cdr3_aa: CASSQDYDGTYEQYF
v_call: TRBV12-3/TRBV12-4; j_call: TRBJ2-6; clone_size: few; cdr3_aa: CASRRDSDFSGANVLTF
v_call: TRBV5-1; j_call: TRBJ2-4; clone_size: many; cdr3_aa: CASRRDLGAKNIQYF
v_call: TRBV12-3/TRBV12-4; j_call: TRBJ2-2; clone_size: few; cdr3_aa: CASSFSSGAGELFF
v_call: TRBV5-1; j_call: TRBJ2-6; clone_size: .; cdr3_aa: CASSNGQGLSGANVLTF
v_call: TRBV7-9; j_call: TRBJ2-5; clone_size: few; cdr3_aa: CASSLSGLRETQYF